The present TCR beta chain was sequenced within a study of vaccination effects on CD4 cells after COVID-19. Study-level background: Participants were given two doses of BNT162b2 or mRNA-1273 vaccine.

The assay was immunoSEQ multiplex PCR, and TCRdb's table has in-frame clones only and misses some. The repertoire holds roughly 56,000 clones, about 80% seen once, with approximately 2.8% in the top ten. Regarding this clone: Its antigen is not identified.

After less than twelve days in culture, the CD4+ T cells were isolated. Nucleocapsid antibodies stayed negative before and after vaccination, showing no earlier SARS-CoV-2 infection. The source of this sequence is a human donor who received a COVID-19 vaccine. Specimen: CD4+ T cells from PBMCs cultured without peptide, collected before COVID-19 vaccination.

In DNA form, the CDR3 reads TGTGCCAGTAGTATGGCTCAGGGTAGGGGTTGGAATCAGCCCCAGCATTTT. This translates into CASSMAQGRGWNQPQHF. This rearrangement joins TRBV19 to TRBJ1-5; D is possibly TRBD1 (5 bases). Germline CDR1 is LNHDA and CDR2 is SQIVND (reference sequence). The CDR3 has 17 amino acids. With 3 bases removed from V and 4 bases from J, the gap between germline ends came to 19 bases.